This T cell receptor (beta chain) was observed in a study of blood T cells in healthy people across ages. Study summary: Every two T cells gave about one barcoded beta molecule via template switching.

Trimming left V 2 bases short and J 1 base short, with 8 bases between. The CDR3 length is 14 residues. The V gene's germline CDR1 is SGHTA and CDR2 FQGNSA. Using a J-beta primer mix together with a sample-barcoded 5' primer, a second PCR was run for roughly 6 to 11 cycles. From each sample, at least 3 million paired-end reads containing CDR3 were obtained. TCRdb reprocessed the 5' RACE reads via MiXCR and lists one record per CDR3 protein. This table holds 700,000 to 1,000,000 distinct CDR3 sequences, around 43% found once. To note about this clonotype: Its antigen is unknown.

Study-wide points: More naive CD4+ cells and higher diversity marked long-lived donors relative to aged donors.

The material sequenced was blood. The TCR was taken from a man between 60 and 75 years old in good health. This chain links TRBV7-2 with TRBJ1-1; D gene ambiguous. The CDR3 region has the DNA TGTGCCAGCAGCTTAATTGTTGGGAACACTGAAGCTTTCTTT. This translates into CASSLIVGNTEAFF.